This TCR beta chain was identified during a study of T cell responses to AZD1222 COVID-19 vaccine. Study-level findings and limits: Donors were mostly white British, more females; clonal diversity possibly underestimated. Spike-specific TCR depth and breadth grew after two AZD1222 doses. Reportedly, nearly half of unique spike TCRs recognized epitopes outside B.1.351/B.1.1.7 mutations.

Clones were sequenced by immunoSEQ multiplex PCR, and TCRdb holds only the in-frame ones, with some missing. The table shows 100,000 to 150,000 clones, with 90% occurring only once. With regard to this clone: The antigen is unknown.

Germline lookup yields CDR1 LGHDT and CDR2 YNNKEL (reference sequence). The CDR3 is 14 residues long. V shed 1 base and J shed 0 bases, with 4 bases lying between them. The sequencing here drew on peripheral blood, taken on day 0 of MenACWY control vaccination. The rearrangement uses TRBV3-1 (or the pseudogene TRBV3-2) and TRBJ2-4; D unresolved. The TCR sequence derives from an adult in good health. The CDR3 nucleotides are TGTGCCAGCAGCCAAGGGACAGCCAAAAACATTCAGTACTTC. Translated, it gives CASSQGTAKNIQYF.